The subject of this entry is one T cell receptor (beta chain). Its cognate antigen is unknown. The data are from a study of identifying expanded T cells in peripheral blood. The study, taken as a whole, reports: Differentially abundant clones: roughly 1.3 between replicates, 16.4 at around 15 days, 19 to 20 at four.

TCRdb's copy holds only in-frame clones and misses some; the assay was immunoSEQ multiplex PCR. The table records 60,000 to 70,000 clones, approximately 83% of them present only once. The V gene's germline CDR1 is SGHTA and CDR2 FQGNSA. The length of the CDR3 is 16 residues. J was trimmed by 1 base and V by 2 bases; bases with no gene match: 1. This clonotype originated in a person aged 18 to 75 in good health. J is TRBJ2-3 and V is TRBV7-2, with 12 bases matching TRBD2. The material sequenced was blood. The CDR3 coding sequence is TGTGCCAGCAGCTTACTAGCGGGGGGGGGCACAGATACGCAGTATTTT. Translated: CASSLLAGGGTDTQYF.